This T cell receptor beta chain was observed in a study of T-cell memory formation after mild COVID-19. Points from the study as a whole: Memory sampled before infection contained some responding clones, suggesting cross-reactive memory joined. Contracting CD8+ clones were enriched in EMRA, CD4+ mainly in CM and EM.

This clonotype has just a few counts. What it recognizes is unknown. V lost 0 bases and J lost 0, with 13 bases in between. CDR3 length equals 17 residues. CDR1 SGHDT and CDR2 YYEEEE come from the germline V gene. TCR alpha and TCR beta cDNA libraries with sample barcodes and UMIs came from 5'RACE using constant-segment primers. Using its own MiXCR run on the 5' RACE reads, TCRdb lists one record per CDR3 protein. The sample contains roughly 400,000 distinct CDR3 sequences, around 24% of which appear only once. The TCR comes from an adult woman who had mild COVID-19 (a few samples of this study predate the infection). Cell type and time point are not known. This chain links TRBV5-6 with TRBJ1-3; a possible D gene is TRBD1 (6 bases). What was sequenced was PBMCs or a T cell subset sorted from them (not recorded which). For the CDR3, the DNA is TGTGCCAGCAGCTTGGCCGTTCGGGACAACTCTGGAAACACCATATATTTT. This gives the protein CASSLAVRDNSGNTIYF.